The clone carrying this T cell receptor (beta chain) has only a few counts. This sample stems from a study of T cell responses to AZD1222 COVID-19 vaccine. As for the study in general: Researchers grouped second doses given at about 4 or about 12 weeks into one pool.

V gave up 2 bases and J gave up 1 base, with 14 bases separating them. This CDR3 contains 16 residues. Germline V gene sequence: CDR1 MNHEY, CDR2 SVGAGI. Here immunoSEQ multiplex PCR was the method, and the copy in TCRdb shows in-frame clones only, minus some. The sample lists fewer than 120,000 clones, about 81% seen once, with 4% to 5% in the top ten. The sequences come from peripheral blood, collected on day 0 of AZD1222 vaccination. The receptor was isolated from an adult in good health. The rearrangement joins TRBV6-5 to TRBJ1-1; tentative D call: TRBD1 (5 bases). The CDR3, as DNA: TGTGCCAGCAGTTACGATCAGGGCGCTACGAACACTGAAGCTTTCTTT. Translated: CASSYDQGATNTEAFF.